One and the same sample provided the 2 T cell receptor beta chains below, sequenced in a study of T cells after yellow fever vaccination. TCRdb reanalysed the 5' RACE reads using MiXCR and keeps one entry per CDR3 protein. The sample lists 50,000 or so distinct CDR3 sequences, more than 5.5% occurring once. The sequencing used CD8+ T cells sorted from PBMCs, collected on the day of the first yellow fever vaccination. All receptors derive from a man aged 18 to 30 who received the YFV17D yellow fever vaccine.

This clonotype was detected ten times or more. J is TRBJ2-7 and V is TRBV5-1; 11 positions match TRBD1. CDR1 and CDR2 (germline): SGHRS, YFSETQ. The length of the CDR3 is 14 residues. With 2 bases clipped from V and 7 bases from J, the junction kept 5 bases outside the gene matches. The CDR3 here is CASSFGQGASEQYV. CDR3 DNA sequence: TGCGCCAGCAGCTTTGGACAGGGGGCAAGTGAGCAGTACGTC.

This clonotype showed up many times. The chain employs TRBV5-1 and TRBJ2-2; D is uncertain. The CDR3 length is 13 residues. Between the trimmed V and J ends, which lost 0 bases and 3 bases, there was a span of 3 bases. CDR1 is SGHRS and CDR2 is YFSETQ in the germline V gene. The chain's CDR3 is CASSLGHTGELFF. CDR3 bases: TGCGCCAGCAGCTTGGGACACACCGGGGAGCTGTTTTTT.